This T cell receptor beta chain was documented in a study of Tregs in tolerant kidney transplant recipients. General study results and limits: Biological reproducibility was not directly addressed in this study. Tregs expanded with activated donor B cells seemed most donor-specific. Donor-specific Treg expansion exceeded global Treg expansion in tolerant patients, suggesting antigen drive.

A single count supports this clone. Its antigen is still unknown. Germline V gene sequence: CDR1 LGHNA, CDR2 YSLEER. Trimming stripped 4 bases from V and 3 bases from J, with 10 bases between. This CDR3 has 14 amino acids. The protocol was immunoSEQ multiplex PCR, while the TCRdb copy is restricted to in-frame clones and leaves out a portion. The sample lists about 50,000 clones; roughly 90% were seen once. The nonmyeloablative bone marrow transplants came from related graft donors, with transient mixed chimerism. The sequence was collected from a human patient who received a combined kidney and bone marrow transplant. The graft donor may account for some of the T cells. The chain employs TRBV4-3 and TRBJ2-1, with D perhaps TRBD1 (5 bases). The sample in question was CD8+ T cells from blood (PBMCs), obtained 12 months after the transplant. The DNA of the CDR3 is TGCGCCAGCAGCCCAGGACACATCTACAATGAGCAGTTCTTC. Its translation is CASSPGHIYNEQFF.